This T cell receptor (beta chain) is drawn from a study of early T cells in non-severe SARS-CoV-2 infection. General study points: Lookups in VDJdb leaned toward anti-spike CD8 responses and missed private and CD4 specificities.

TCRdb called the 5' RACE reads again in MiXCR, with one record for every CDR3 protein. The sample has about 68,000 distinct CDR3 sequences, approximately 10% seen once; the top ten hold around 6.4%. The CDR3 contains 16 residues. Germline V gene data show CDR1 as MDHEN and CDR2 as SYDVKM. V lost 5 bases and J 5 bases, leaving 19 bases between the germline ends. At least ten counts were recorded for this clonotype. Its antigen is currently unknown. The rearrangement joins TRBV28 to TRBJ1-3; D remains ambiguous. The source of this sequence is an adult who was a healthcare worker with PCR-confirmed SARS-CoV-2 infection or an uninfected control (not recorded which). Sequencing was done on a sample of whole blood. The CDR3 nucleotides read TGTGCCAGCAGTCCGTACATCATGCGAGATAGAAACACCATATATTTT. It encodes CASSPYIMRDRNTIYF.